What follows is one T cell receptor beta chain and its context. Its antigen is not identified. The CDR3 consists of 13 residues. V lost 5 bases and J lost 8; bases outside the gene matches: 7. CDR1 is MDHEN, CDR2 SYDVKM, per germline. The method was immunoSEQ multiplex PCR; TCRdb's version includes in-frame clones alone and lacks a portion of them. Here the sample spans 70,000 to 95,000 clones, about 81% being singletons. This entry comes from a study of OX40 agonist ivuxolimab in advanced cancers. Across the study: Intravenous ivuxolimab at 0.01 to 10 mg/kg was given to patients every 2 weeks.

General observations from the study: Nonresponders, in some cases, also had low normalized T-cell clonal expansion. In CD8+ T cells, expanded clones were on average more numerous than in CD4+.

Sequences were derived from CD4+ or CD8+ T cells sorted from blood, sampled in a trial of the OX40 agonist ivuxolimab. This TCR was recovered from an adult with an advanced solid tumor such as melanoma, head and neck, liver or kidney cancer. V gene TRBV28 combines with J gene TRBJ1-2; 8 nucleotides agree with TRBD1. The CDR3 sequence is CASSPQDRAGYTF. CDR3 DNA sequence: TGTGCCAGCAGTCCCCAGGACAGGGCGGGCTACACCTTC.